Reported below is one TCR beta chain. Its antigen is as yet unknown. The data were obtained in a study of OX40 agonist ivuxolimab in advanced cancers. Overall study: The study gave patients intravenous ivuxolimab at 0.01 to 10 mg/kg every 2 weeks.

Clones were sequenced by immunoSEQ multiplex PCR, and TCRdb holds only the in-frame ones, with some missing. The repertoire consists of tens of thousands of clones, with around 83% occurring once and the leading ten covering 3.4%. Study-level findings and limits: With doses of 0.1-3.0 mg/kg, partial responders showed among the lowest clonal expansion.

The source is an adult with an advanced solid tumor such as melanoma, head and neck, liver or kidney cancer. Sequencing used CD4+ or CD8+ T cells sorted from blood, obtained in a trial of the OX40 agonist ivuxolimab.

The CDR3 is CAISALAQASYGYTF. Here the CDR3 DNA reads TGTGCCATCAGCGCTCTGGCCCAGGCCTCCTATGGCTACACCTTC. The chain joins TRBV10-3 to TRBJ1-2; no clear D gene. The germline CDR1 and CDR2 sequences are ENHRY and SYGVKD. V dropped 6 bases and J dropped 4 bases, with 18 bases sitting between them. CDR3 length: 15 amino acids.